Presented here are 11 T cell receptor beta chains from one specimen sequenced in a study of blood T cell repertoires in COVID-19. Profiling relied on immunoSEQ multiplex PCR, and the TCRdb table lists in-frame clones only, not all of them. The sample lists about 110,000 clones, roughly four fifths occurring once. The sequencing input was peripheral blood. Source of these receptors: a woman aged 60-75 years with acute or convalescent COVID-19.

The chain employs TRBV28 and TRBJ1-1; D ambiguous. CDR1 is MDHEN, CDR2 SYDVKM, per germline. Trimming pared 3 bases from V and 1 base from J, leaving 12 bases between. CDR3 length: 15 amino acids. CDR3 loop: CASSFGGRGNTEAFF. DNA for the CDR3: TGTGCCAGCAGTTTTGGAGGTCGTGGGAACACTGAAGCTTTCTTT. The entire variable domain, with the rest obtained from reference TRBV28 and TRBJ1-1, is as follows: DVKVTQSSRYLVKRTGEKVFLECVQDMDHENMFWYRQDPGLGLRLIYFSYDVKMKEKGDIPEGYSVSREKKERFSLILESASTNQTSMYLCASSFGGRGNTEAFFGQGTRLTVV.

V usage is TRBV20-1 and J usage is TRBJ1-4, with TRBD1 matching over 7 bases. The CDR3 totals 13 residues. V was pared by 3 bases and J by 10 bases, with 8 bases of the junction left unmatched. Germline CDR1 reads DFQATT; CDR2 reads SNEGSKA (reference sequence). CDR3 sequence (DNA): TGCAGTGCTAGTGGGATTCAGGGGGGAAAACTGTTTTTT. This sequence encodes CSASGIQGGKLFF.

The chain carries TRBV30 and TRBJ1-4; 9 bases are a match to TRBD1. The CDR3 has 15 residues. Germline V gives CDR1 GTSNPN, CDR2 SVGIG (reference sequence). V was clipped by 2 bases and J by 6 bases; unmatched bases: 7. The CDR3 reads CAWSTGGGGYEKLFF. The CDR3 region has the DNA TGTGCCTGGAGTACAGGGGGCGGTGGGTATGAAAAACTGTTTTTT.

The chain joins TRBV30 to TRBJ1-6; a weak D match, TRBD1 (5 bases). Trimming took 4 bases from V and 4 from J, leaving 11 bases between them. The CDR3 extends over 14 amino acids. Per germline, CDR1 GTSNPN and CDR2 SVGIG (reference sequence). CDR3 amino acids: CAWMGGRYNSPLHF. Written as DNA, the CDR3 is TGTGCCTGGATGGGGGGACGGTATAATTCACCCCTCCACTTT.

This chain uses TRBV7-2 with TRBJ1-2; no definite D call. The V end was cut by 1 base, the J end by 5 bases, with 14 bases between. The CDR3 consists of 15 residues. CDR1 SGHTA and CDR2 FQGNSA come from the germline V gene. Here the CDR3 DNA reads TGTGCCAGCAGCTTAGTTACCGACGGGAAATATGGCTACACCTTC. It translates to CASSLVTDGKYGYTF.

This sequence joins TRBV4-1 and TRBJ2-1; 9 bases line up with TRBD1. The CDR3 sequence is 17 residues long. V was pared by 3 bases and J by 0 bases, with 6 bases of the junction left unmatched. The V gene's germline CDR1 is MGHRA and CDR2 YSYEKL. The CDR3 DNA reads TGCGCCAGCAGCCACTACAGGGGGCCGACCTCCTACAATGAGCAGTTCTTC. Residues: CASSHYRGPTSYNEQFF.

CDR3 in amino acids: CASSGGPNTEAFF. Here the CDR3 DNA reads TGTGCCAGCAGTGGGGGGCCGAACACTGAAGCTTTCTTT. The chain carries TRBV2 and TRBJ1-1; perhaps TRBD1 as D (6 bases). V shed 4 bases and J shed 1 base, with 7 bases lying between them. Germline CDR1 and CDR2: SNHLY and FYNNEI. CDR3 length equals 13 residues.

This chain links TRBV7-6 with TRBJ2-2; 10 bases align to TRBD2. The CDR3 runs 16 residues. Per the germline V gene, CDR1 is SGHVS and CDR2 is FNYEAQ. V was pared by 8 bases and J by 7 bases, with 13 bases of the junction left unmatched. The CDR3 nucleotides read TGTGCCAGCGGCCCTCTAGCGGGAGAAGAGAACGGGGAGCTGTTTTTT. It specifies CASGPLAGEENGELFF.

V is TRBV6-2 or TRBV6-3 and J is TRBJ2-2, with 8 bases fitting TRBD1. Germline assignment: CDR1 MNHEY and CDR2 SVGEGT. The CDR3 contains 17 residues. With 2 bases clipped from V and 5 bases from J, the junction kept 10 bases outside the gene matches. The CDR3: CASSYAFRQGWTGELFF. Written as DNA, the CDR3 is TGTGCCAGCAGTTACGCATTTCGACAGGGGTGGACCGGGGAGCTGTTTTTT.

The V call is TRBV5-1, the J call TRBJ1-2, with D perhaps matching TRBD1 (5 bases). The CDR3 spans 15 residues. The V gene's germline CDR1 is SGHRS and CDR2 YFSETQ. Trimming pared 0 bases from V and 3 bases from J, leaving 12 bases between. The CDR3 DNA is TGCGCCAGCAGCTTGGGATCAGGGAGGGACTATGGCTACACCTTC. It translates to CASSLGSGRDYGYTF.

This clone was observed a few times. J is TRBJ2-7 and V is TRBV3-1 (or the pseudogene TRBV3-2), with D perhaps matching TRBD1 (6 bases). CDR1 and CDR2 (germline): LGHDT, YNNKEL (reference sequence). With 4 bases removed from V and 5 bases from J, the gap between germline ends came to 15 bases. There are 14 residues in the CDR3. CDR3 region: CASSLTGQRDEQYF. Written as DNA, the CDR3 is TGTGCCAGCAGCCTAACAGGGCAGAGAGACGAGCAGTACTTC.